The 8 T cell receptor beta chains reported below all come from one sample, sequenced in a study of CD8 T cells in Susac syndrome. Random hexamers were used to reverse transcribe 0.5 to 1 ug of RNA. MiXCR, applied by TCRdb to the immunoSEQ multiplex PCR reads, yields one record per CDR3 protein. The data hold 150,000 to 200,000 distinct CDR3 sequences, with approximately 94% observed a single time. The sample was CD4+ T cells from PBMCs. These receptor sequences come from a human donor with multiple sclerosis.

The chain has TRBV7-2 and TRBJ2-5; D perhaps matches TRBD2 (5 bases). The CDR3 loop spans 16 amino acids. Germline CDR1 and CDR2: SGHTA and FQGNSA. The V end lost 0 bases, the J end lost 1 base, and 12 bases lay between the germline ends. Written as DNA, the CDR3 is TGTGCCAGCAGCTTAGCGCTGACTATCGCCCAAGAGACCCAGTACTTC. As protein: CASSLALTIAQETQYF.

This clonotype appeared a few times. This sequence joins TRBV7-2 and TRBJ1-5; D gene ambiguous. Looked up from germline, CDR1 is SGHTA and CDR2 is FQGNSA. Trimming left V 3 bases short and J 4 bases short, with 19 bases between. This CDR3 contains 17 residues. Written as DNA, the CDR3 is TGTGCCAGCAGCTTTTCACCTTACCGGACCCCTAATCAGCCCCAGCATTTT. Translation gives CASSFSPYRTPNQPQHF.

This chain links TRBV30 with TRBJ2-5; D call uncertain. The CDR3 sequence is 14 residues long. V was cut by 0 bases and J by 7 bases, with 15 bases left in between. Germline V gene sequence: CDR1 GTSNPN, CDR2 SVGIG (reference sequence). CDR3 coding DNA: TGTGCCTGGAGTGTACAACTCGTCGGTGGGACCCAGTACTTC. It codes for CAWSVQLVGGTQYF.

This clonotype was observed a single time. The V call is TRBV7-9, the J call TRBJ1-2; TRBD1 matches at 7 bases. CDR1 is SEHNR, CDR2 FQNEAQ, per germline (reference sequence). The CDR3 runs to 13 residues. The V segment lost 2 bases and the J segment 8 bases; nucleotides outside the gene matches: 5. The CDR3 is CASSLRQGEGYTF. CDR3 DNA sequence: TGTGCCAGCAGCTTAAGACAGGGTGAAGGCTACACCTTC.

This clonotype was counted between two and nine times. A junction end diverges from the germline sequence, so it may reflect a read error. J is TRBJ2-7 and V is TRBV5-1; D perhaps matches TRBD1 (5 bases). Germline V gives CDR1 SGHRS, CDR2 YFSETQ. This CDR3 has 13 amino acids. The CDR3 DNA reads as TGTGCCAGCAGTTCAACAGGCCCCTACGAGCAGTACTTC. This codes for CASSSTGPYEQYF.

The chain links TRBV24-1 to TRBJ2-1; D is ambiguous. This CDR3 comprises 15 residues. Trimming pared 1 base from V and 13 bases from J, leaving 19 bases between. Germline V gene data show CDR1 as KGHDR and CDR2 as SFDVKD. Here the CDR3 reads CATSDFPGSSGGQFF. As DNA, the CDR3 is TGTGCCACCAGTGATTTCCCCGGTTCTTCGGGTGGACAGTTCTTC.

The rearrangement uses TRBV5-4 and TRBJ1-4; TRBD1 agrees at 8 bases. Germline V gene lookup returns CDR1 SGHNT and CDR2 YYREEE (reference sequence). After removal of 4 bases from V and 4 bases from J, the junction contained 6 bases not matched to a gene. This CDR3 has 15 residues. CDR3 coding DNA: TGTGCCAGCAGCAATCAGGGGGCAGGTAATGAAAAACTGTTTTTT. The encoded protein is CASSNQGAGNEKLFF. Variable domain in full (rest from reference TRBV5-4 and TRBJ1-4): ETGVTQSPTHLIKTRGQQVTLRCSSQSGHNTVSWYQQALGQGPQFIFQYYREEENGRGNFPPRFSGLQFPNYSSELNVNALELDDSALYLCASSNQGAGNEKLFFGSGTQLSVL.

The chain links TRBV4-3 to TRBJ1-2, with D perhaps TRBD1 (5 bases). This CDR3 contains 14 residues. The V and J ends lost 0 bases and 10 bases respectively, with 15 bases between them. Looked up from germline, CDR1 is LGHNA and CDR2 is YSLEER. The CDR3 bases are TGCGCCAGCAGCCAAGATGATCGGGGGAGACTCTACACCTTC. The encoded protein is CASSQDDRGRLYTF.